This T cell receptor (beta chain) was found in a study of shared clonotypes between healthy human individuals. Researchers divided each subset's genomic DNA evenly across several immunoSEQ plates. Method: immunoSEQ multiplex PCR; TCRdb's copy keeps in-frame clones and lacks some. Among hundreds of thousands of clones listed, roughly 94% were seen once. CD45RO negativity and positive selection for CCR7 defined naive CD8 cells, a population that excluded terminally differentiated effector memory CD45RA+ cells. This TCR came from a man aged 30 to 45 in good health. Sequenced: naive CD8+ T cells sorted from blood.

CDR3 coding DNA: TGTGCCAGCAGCCGAATCTCAGGGAGCTCTGGAAACACCATATATTTT. Translation: CASSRISGSSGNTIYF. This chain connects TRBV5-5 to TRBJ1-3, with a tentative D call TRBD1 (5 bases). V gave up 4 bases and J gave up 0 bases, with 14 bases separating them. This CDR3 has 16 residues. The germline gives CDR1 SGHKS, CDR2 YYEKEE (reference sequence). The full variable domain, completed using reference TRBV5-5 and TRBJ1-3, is DAGVTQSPTHLIKTRGQQVTLRCSPISGHKSVSWYQQVLGQGPQFIFQYYEKEERGRGNFPDRFSARQFPNYSSELNVNALLLGDSALYLCASSRISGSSGNTIYFGEGSWLTVV.